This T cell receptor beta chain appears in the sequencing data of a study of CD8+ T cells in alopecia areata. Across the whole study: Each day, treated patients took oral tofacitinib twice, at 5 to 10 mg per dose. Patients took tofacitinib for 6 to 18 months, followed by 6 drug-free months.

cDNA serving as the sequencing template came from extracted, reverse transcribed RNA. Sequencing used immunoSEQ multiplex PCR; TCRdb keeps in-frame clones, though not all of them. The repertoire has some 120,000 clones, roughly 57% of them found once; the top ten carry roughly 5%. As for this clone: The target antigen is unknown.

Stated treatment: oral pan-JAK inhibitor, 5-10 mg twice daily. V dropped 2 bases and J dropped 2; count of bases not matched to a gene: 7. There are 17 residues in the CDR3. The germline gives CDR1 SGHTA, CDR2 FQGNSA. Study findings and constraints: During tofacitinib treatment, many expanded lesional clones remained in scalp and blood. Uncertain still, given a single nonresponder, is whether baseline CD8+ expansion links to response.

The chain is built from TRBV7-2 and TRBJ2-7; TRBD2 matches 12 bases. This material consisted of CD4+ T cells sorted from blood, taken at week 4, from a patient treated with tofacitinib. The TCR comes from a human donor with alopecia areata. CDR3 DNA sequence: TGTGCCAGCAGCTTATTTCGACTAGCGGGGGCCACCTACGAGCAGTACTTC. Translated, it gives CASSLFRLAGATYEQYF.